This TCR beta chain was identified during a study of tumor-infiltrating lymphocytes in primary liver carcinoma. About the research overall: Patients underwent surgical resection for primary liver carcinoma.

Total RNA amounting to around 530 ng was the source from which TCR beta cDNA was made with a constant-region primer. A slightly modified ARM-PCR protocol with three nested multiplex PCR rounds produced these TCR beta libraries. Use of TRBV1-TRBV30 forward primers with a C-beta reverse primer characterized the first two PCR rounds, which lasted about 10 cycles each. MiXCR, run by TCRdb on the multiplex PCR reads, gives a single entry per CDR3 protein. The sample has about 180,000 distinct CDR3 sequences; around 60% are singletons. Unsorted whole blood yielded blood RNA, and germline DNA was extracted as well. What was collected before surgery was around 4 milliliters of peripheral blood. Between the trimmed V and J ends, which lost 3 bases and 6 bases, there was a span of 11 bases. The germline V gene has CDR1 GTSNPN and CDR2 SVGIG (reference sequence). The CDR3 sequence is 12 residues long.

The V gene is TRBV30, the J gene TRBJ1-2; D uncertain. This TCR was sampled from a man aged 35-49 years with primary liver carcinoma and hepatitis B virus infection. The sample taken for sequencing was peripheral blood. The CDR3 nucleotides are TGTGCCTGGAGCCAAGCCGGGGATGGCTACACCTTC. It is translated as CAWSQAGDGYTF.